The present entry profiles one T cell receptor beta chain with its context. Its antigen is unknown. PCR amplification relied on 60 Vbeta primers (plus 13 Jbeta primers). The protocol was immunoSEQ multiplex PCR, while the TCRdb copy is restricted to in-frame clones and leaves out a portion. The data hold approximately 150,000 clones, with about 75% observed a single time. This record comes from a study of cytomegalovirus exposure and HLA in healthy donors. Findings and limits, study-wide: It was reported that the classifier diagnosed cytomegalovirus status with high specificity and sensitivity in both the original and validation cohorts. A link between a missense DCLRE1C variant and TCR beta V- and J-gene trimming emerged from a later analysis.

Each donor's status was that of a healthy bone marrow donor. The CDR3 contains 18 residues. After removal of 5 bases from V and 10 bases from J, the junction contained 22 bases not matched to a gene. Per the germline V gene, CDR1 is MNHGY and CDR2 is SAAAGT. Sequencing used PBMCs. The gene calls are TRBV6-8 and TRBJ2-1, with TRBD2 matching over 8 bases. This TCR was sampled from a male donor in good health and CMV-seronegative. CDR3 protein: CASSPTIFSGKGRGEQFF. The CDR3 bases are TGTGCCAGCAGTCCCACAATATTTAGCGGGAAGGGGCGGGGGGAGCAGTTCTTC.